These 8 T cell receptor beta chains came from one sample sequenced in a study of identical twins. TCRdb itself ran the 5' RACE reads through MiXCR, one entry per CDR3 protein. The profile covers 240,000 or so distinct CDR3 sequences, with roughly 7% appearing a single time and 3.6% taken by the ten largest. These sequences were also reported in another study, on yellow fever vaccine responses in identical twins.

Sequencing was carried out using memory (CD45RO+) T cells sorted from blood. The receptors stem from a woman aged 18 to 35 in good health.

The CDR3 nucleotides read TGTGCCAGCAGTCCGGGACTAGCGGGAGGATTTAGCTCCTACAATGAGCAGTTCTTC. Amino acids: CASSPGLAGGFSSYNEQFF. The chain couples TRBV6-1 to TRBJ2-1; TRBD2 matches 15 bases. The CDR3 extends over 19 amino acids. Unmatched junction bases numbered 8, after V lost 5 bases and J lost 0 bases. Germline V gene sequence: CDR1 MNHNS, CDR2 SASEGT.

This clonotype was seen many times. The CDR3 protein is CASSETPTGFRPQHF. The CDR3 DNA reads as TGTGCCAGCAGTGAAACCCCGACAGGGTTCCGGCCCCAGCATTTT. This chain connects TRBV6-1 to TRBJ1-5, with TRBD1 matching over 7 bases. Losses at the gene ends were 2 bases for V and 9 bases for J; bases not matched to a gene: 10. Germline V CDR1 and CDR2: MNHNS, SASEGT. The CDR3 is made up of 15 amino acids.

As for this clonotype: An end of the junction does not agree with germline; a read error may underlie this. V gene TRBV20-1 combines with J gene TRBJ2-1, with 9 bases matching TRBD1. The germline gives CDR1 DFQATT, CDR2 SNEGSKA (reference sequence). The CDR3 spans 19 residues. This chain's CDR3 is CCAPPRGQGGFSSYNEQFF. In DNA form, the CDR3 reads TGCTGTGCGCCCCCCCGGGGACAGGGAGGGTTTAGCTCCTACAATGAGCAGTTCTTC.

This clonotype was seen a handful of times. V is TRBV4-1 and J is TRBJ1-1; D unresolved. The germline V gene has CDR1 MGHRA and CDR2 YSYEKL. This CDR3 spans 15 amino acids. V dropped 3 bases and J dropped 1 base, with 12 bases sitting between them. This CDR3 reads CASSHDEQTNTEAFF. CDR3 nucleotides: TGCGCCAGCAGCCACGACGAACAGACGAACACTGAAGCTTTCTTT.

This clonotype has just a few counts. This chain uses TRBV10-3 with TRBJ1-2; weak D call: TRBD1 (5 bases). Germline loops: CDR1 ENHRY, CDR2 SYGVKD. V lost 9 bases and J lost 2, with 10 bases in between. CDR3 length: 12 residues. The CDR3 region has the DNA TGTGCCATTTCCGGGACGAACTATGGCTACACCTTC. Translation: CAISGTNYGYTF.

This clonotype was seen only a few times. The rearrangement links TRBV12-3 or TRBV12-4 to TRBJ2-7, with D unresolved. Trimming shortened V by 4 bases and J by 3 bases, and 22 bases separated the two germline ends. The CDR3 runs 17 residues. The CDR3 is CASSSNKLPDVNYEQYF. In nucleotides, the CDR3 is TGTGCCAGCAGTTCCAACAAACTGCCGGACGTCAACTACGAGCAGTACTTC.

The chain has TRBV5-1 and TRBJ1-6; the D is unclear. Trimming removed 1 base at V and 2 bases at J, with 7 bases between. Germline lookup yields CDR1 SGHRS and CDR2 YFSETQ. The length of the CDR3 is 15 residues. This CDR3 is CASSLIAPYNSPLHF. The DNA for the CDR3 is TGCGCCAGCAGCTTGATTGCCCCCTATAATTCACCCCTCCACTTT.

V and J are TRBV24-1 and TRBJ2-2, with D maybe TRBD1 (6 bases). The germline V and J ends were trimmed by 2 bases and 6 bases, with 6 bases remaining between them. This CDR3 spans 13 amino acids. CDR1 is KGHDR and CDR2 is SFDVKD in the germline V gene. The CDR3 region has the DNA TGTGCCACCAGTGATTGGGGGCCCGGGGAGCTGTTTTTT. Residues: CATSDWGPGELFF.